This passage covers 18 T cell receptor beta chains from one sample sequenced in a study of T cell responses to AZD1222 COVID-19 vaccine. Sequencing used immunoSEQ multiplex PCR; TCRdb keeps in-frame clones, though not all of them. Seen here are 130,000 or so clones, 88% observed once, and the top ten hold around 5.3%. The source material was peripheral blood, sampled 28 days after the second AZD1222 dose. These receptors were collected from an adult who received the AZD1222 COVID-19 vaccine.

The V gene is TRBV3-1 (or the pseudogene TRBV3-2), the J gene TRBJ1-1; D perhaps matches TRBD1 (6 bases). Germline values: CDR1 LGHDT, CDR2 YNNKEL (reference sequence). Trimming stripped 6 bases from V and 4 bases from J, with 21 bases between. The CDR3 spans 16 residues. The CDR3 DNA reads TGTGCCAGCAGTCCTCCCGAGGGACAAAGGGGCACTGAAGCTTTCTTT. Its translation: CASSPPEGQRGTEAFF.

The rearrangement uses TRBV4-2 and TRBJ1-2; D remains ambiguous. The CDR3 contains 15 residues. The V gene lost 0 bases and the J gene lost 4 bases, with 12 bases spanning the gap. CDR1 LGHNA and CDR2 YNFKEQ come from the germline V gene. CDR3 DNA: TGTGCCAGCAGCCAAGACCGAGGAGGTAGCTATGGCTACACCTTC. Encoded protein: CASSQDRGGSYGYTF.

The chain couples TRBV20-1 to TRBJ2-1, with D perhaps matching TRBD2 (5 bases). The CDR3 totals 14 residues. V was cut by 3 bases and J by 0 bases, with 9 bases left in between. Germline lookup yields CDR1 DFQATT and CDR2 SNEGSKA (reference sequence). The CDR3 region has the DNA TGCAGTGCTAGTAGGAGGAGCTCCTACAATGAGCAGTTCTTC. It encodes CSASRRSSYNEQFF.

V is TRBV7-2 and J is TRBJ2-5; 7 nucleotides agree with TRBD1. V shed 1 base and J 2 bases; nucleotides not matched to a gene: 1. The CDR3 has 14 amino acids. From germline, CDR1 is SGHTA and CDR2 FQGNSA. Here the CDR3 reads CASSLVTGQETQYF. The CDR3 DNA is TGTGCCAGCAGCTTAGTGACAGGGCAAGAGACCCAGTACTTC.

V is TRBV12-3 or TRBV12-4 and J is TRBJ2-7; D perhaps matches TRBD2 (6 bases). This CDR3 is 13 amino acids long. Trimming removed 6 bases from V and 0 bases from J, with 9 bases in between. The CDR3 DNA follows: TGTGCCAGCAGCCCGGACTACTCCTACGAGCAGTACTTC. This sequence encodes CASSPDYSYEQYF.

This clone was recorded only once. The chain links TRBV6-5 to TRBJ2-5; D is ambiguous. This CDR3 contains 10 residues. Trimming removed 7 bases from V and 4 bases from J, with 4 bases in between. Germline V gives CDR1 MNHEY, CDR2 SVGAGI. DNA for the CDR3: TGTGCCAGCAACGTAGAGACCCAGTACTTC. Translating gives CASNVETQYF.

V gene TRBV7-2 combines with J gene TRBJ1-1; 7 bases are a match to TRBD1. This CDR3 has 15 residues. Losses at the gene ends were 3 bases for V and 6 bases for J; bases not matched to a gene: 10. Germline V CDR1 and CDR2: SGHTA, FQGNSA. CDR3 sequence: CASSFQTGIMAEAFF. CDR3 bases: TGTGCCAGCAGCTTCCAGACAGGGATAATGGCTGAAGCTTTCTTT.

This clone showed up just a few times. This chain links TRBV12-3 or TRBV12-4 with TRBJ1-2; the D is unclear. V lost 5 bases to trimming and J lost 7 bases, with 14 bases between them. CDR3 size: 13 residues. The CDR3 protein is CASSKNRMSGYTF. In DNA form, the CDR3 reads TGTGCCAGCAGTAAAAACCGCATGAGTGGCTACACCTTC.

Only a few counts were recorded for this clone. The gene calls are TRBV3-1 (or the pseudogene TRBV3-2) and TRBJ1-6; D remains unclear. Germline V gene lookup returns CDR1 LGHDT and CDR2 YNNKEL (reference sequence). The CDR3 length is 15 residues. V gave up 4 bases and J gave up 2 bases, with 9 bases separating them. CDR3 protein: CASSPTETYNSPLHF. CDR3 in DNA: TGTGCCAGCAGCCCAACCGAAACCTATAATTCACCCCTCCACTTT.

The CDR3 sequence is CASSTAQETQYF. CDR3 DNA: TGTGCCAGCAGTACCGCGCAAGAGACCCAGTACTTC. This chain joins TRBV27 and TRBJ2-5, with D unresolved. In germline, CDR1 is MNHEY, CDR2 SMNVEV (reference sequence). Trimming removed 5 bases from V and 2 bases from J, with 6 bases in between. This CDR3 has 12 residues.

This chain joins TRBV10-3 and TRBJ1-2; tentatively, D is TRBD1 (5 bases). The CDR3 is made up of 15 amino acids. V gave up 0 bases and J gave up 2 bases, with 10 bases separating them. The germline V gene encodes CDR1 ENHRY and CDR2 SYGVKD. CDR3 sequence: CAISESGGDNYGYTF. DNA for the CDR3: TGTGCCATCAGTGAGTCAGGAGGGGACAACTATGGCTACACCTTC.

CDR3 residues: CASSRGTSGGGETQYF. The DNA for the CDR3 is TGCGCCAGCAGCCGAGGGACTAGCGGGGGCGGGGAGACCCAGTACTTC. The rearrangement joins TRBV4-3 to TRBJ2-5, with 14 bases fitting TRBD2. The germline V gene has CDR1 LGHNA and CDR2 YSLEER. The ends lost 4 bases at V and 5 bases at J; junction bases unmatched: 6. The CDR3 runs 16 residues.

The rearrangement uses TRBV6-1 and TRBJ2-1, with TRBD2 identical over 7 bases. Trimming at V came to 2 bases and at J to 6 bases, leaving 10 bases not matched to a gene. There are 16 residues in the CDR3. The germline V gene encodes CDR1 MNHNS and CDR2 SASEGT. The CDR3 nucleotides read TGTGCCAGCAGTGAATTTGGGCTAGCGGCAGTCAATGAGCAGTTCTTC. Its protein is CASSEFGLAAVNEQFF.

The chain recombines TRBV18 with TRBJ1-2, with TRBD1 identical over 8 bases. With V trimmed by 5 bases and J by 5 bases, 7 bases remained unmatched. Germline CDR1 and CDR2: KGHSH and LQKENI. CDR3 length equals 14 residues. The CDR3 coding sequence is TGTGCCAGCTCATCCGGACAGGGCGAATATGGCTACACCTTC. Translated: CASSSGQGEYGYTF.

This clone is a singleton in its sample. The rearrangement joins TRBV20-1 to TRBJ1-1; unclear D gene. Trimming removed 5 bases from V and 8 bases from J, with 12 bases in between. Germline loops: CDR1 DFQATT, CDR2 SNEGSKA (reference sequence). This CDR3 contains 11 residues. The CDR3 coding sequence is TGCAGTGCTGGCGGGGTTCGAGAAGCTTTCTTT. Protein: CSAGGVREAFF.

The V call is TRBV27, the J call TRBJ1-1, with D hard to call. Germline V gene lookup returns CDR1 MNHEY and CDR2 SMNVEV (reference sequence). The CDR3 length is 13 residues. V lost 6 bases and J 4 bases, leaving 12 bases between the germline ends. This CDR3 reads CASSSGRGTEAFF. Here the CDR3 DNA reads TGTGCCAGCAGCTCCGGACGGGGCACTGAAGCTTTCTTT.

This clone was counted ten times or more. J is TRBJ1-2 and V is TRBV19, with 7 bases aligning to TRBD1. Trimming cost V 1 base and J 8 bases; bases outside gene matches: 1. The CDR3 covers 12 residues. Germline lookup yields CDR1 LNHDA and CDR2 SQIVND (reference sequence). The CDR3 loop is CASSIGQGGYTF. The CDR3 DNA is TGTGCCAGTAGTATAGGACAGGGCGGCTACACCTTC.

This clone was observed once. V and J are TRBV9 and TRBJ2-5; the D is unclear. This CDR3 is 14 amino acids long. In germline, CDR1 is SGDLS, CDR2 YYNGEE. V lost 0 bases and J lost 4, with 10 bases in between. CDR3 in amino acids: CASSVGGGPETQYF. The CDR3 nucleotides read TGTGCCAGCAGCGTAGGGGGTGGCCCAGAGACCCAGTACTTC.